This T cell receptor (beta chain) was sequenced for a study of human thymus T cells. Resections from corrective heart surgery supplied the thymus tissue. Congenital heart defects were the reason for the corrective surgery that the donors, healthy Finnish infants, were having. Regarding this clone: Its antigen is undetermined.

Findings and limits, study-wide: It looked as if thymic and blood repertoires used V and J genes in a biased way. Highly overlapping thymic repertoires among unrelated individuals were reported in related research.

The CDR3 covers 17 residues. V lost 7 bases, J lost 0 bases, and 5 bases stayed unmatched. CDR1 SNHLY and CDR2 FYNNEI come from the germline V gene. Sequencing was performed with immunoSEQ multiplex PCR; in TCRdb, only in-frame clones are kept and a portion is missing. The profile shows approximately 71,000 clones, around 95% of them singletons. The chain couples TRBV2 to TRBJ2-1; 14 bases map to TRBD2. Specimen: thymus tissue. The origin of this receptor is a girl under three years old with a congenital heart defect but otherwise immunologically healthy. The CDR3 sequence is CASIGTSGGRSYNEQFF. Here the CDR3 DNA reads TGTGCCAGCATAGGGACTAGCGGGGGCCGCTCCTACAATGAGCAGTTCTTC.